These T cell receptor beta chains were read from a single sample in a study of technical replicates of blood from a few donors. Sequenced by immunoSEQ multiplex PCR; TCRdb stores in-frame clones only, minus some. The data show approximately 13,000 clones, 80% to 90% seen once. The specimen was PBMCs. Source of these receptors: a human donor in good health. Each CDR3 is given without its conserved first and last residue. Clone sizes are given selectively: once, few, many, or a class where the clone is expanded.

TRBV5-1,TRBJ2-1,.,ASSSQGAGDEQF
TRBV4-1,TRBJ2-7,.,ASSQDWFSGRPSISYEQY
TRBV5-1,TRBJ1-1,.,ASSLRTDGLEAF
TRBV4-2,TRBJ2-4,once,ASSPDTTAKNIQY
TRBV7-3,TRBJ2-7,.,ASSPWASGTYEQY
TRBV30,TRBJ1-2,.,AWSGWGTAANYGYT
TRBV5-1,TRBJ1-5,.,ASSLTGDQPQH
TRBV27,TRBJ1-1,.,ASSSLTAVNTEAF
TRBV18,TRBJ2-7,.,ASSPGLGTGPYEQY
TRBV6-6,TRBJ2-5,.,ASSFYSGSGETQY
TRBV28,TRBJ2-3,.,ASMPRGMGFDTQY
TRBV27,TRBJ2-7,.,ASSSRPGGEQY
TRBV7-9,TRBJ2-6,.,ASSPGNAGANVLT
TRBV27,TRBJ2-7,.,ASSPNRADYEQY
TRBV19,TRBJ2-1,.,ASSGTGGGEQF
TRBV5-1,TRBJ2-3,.,ASKRLAALTDTQY
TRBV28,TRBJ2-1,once,ASSSTRPGTSGIAYNEQF
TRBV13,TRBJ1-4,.,ASTRRVSNEKLF
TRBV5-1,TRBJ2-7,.,ASSLAGGAYEQY
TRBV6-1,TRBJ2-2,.,ASSELRGRNTGELF
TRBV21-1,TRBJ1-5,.,ASSKARTGPNQPQH
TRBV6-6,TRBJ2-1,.,ASRRGREVGEQF
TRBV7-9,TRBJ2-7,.,ASSLVGGRANEQY
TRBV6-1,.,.,ASSEGTGGSYEQY
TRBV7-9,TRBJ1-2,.,ASSQQTDYGYT
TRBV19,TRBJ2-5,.,ASRRTGAQETQY